This T cell receptor (beta chain) was captured in a study of blood T cell repertoires in COVID-19. Per the study methods: Cell counts per sample came from amplifying reference gene primers. Only in-frame clones appear in the TCRdb table, and some are missing; sequencing was by immunoSEQ multiplex PCR. That table is the source of V, J and clone size, and D and trimming were worked out from the DNA. Counted here are roughly 250,000 clones, approximately 86% occurring once; the ten biggest clones make up 1.6%. Clinical history as reported by participants underpinned cohort assignment. Recovered participants had two consecutive negative NP/OP PCR tests, healthcare professional clearance, or symptom resolution. The source is a woman between 50 and 59 years old who had recovered from COVID-19. Sequencing was performed on PBMCs or T cells enriched from blood (not recorded which).

The CDR3 region is CASSLVGADLNEKLFF. The CDR3 DNA reads TGTGCCAGCAGCTTAGTAGGGGCCGACCTTAATGAAAAACTGTTTTTT. J is TRBJ1-4 and V is TRBV7-9, with D tentatively TRBD1 (5 bases). The CDR3 consists of 16 residues. CDR1 and CDR2 (germline): SEHNR, FQNEAQ (reference sequence). Trimming left V 1 base short and J 4 bases short, with 13 bases between.